This T cell receptor (beta chain) came from a study of molecular identifiers for immune sequencing clone quantification. General observations from the study: Even with 1 million or so naive cells present, spiked Jurkat TCR RNA from one cell was reportedly detectable.

TCRdb independently ran MiXCR on the PCR reads; one entry per CDR3 protein. This sample has more than 450,000 distinct CDR3 sequences, with 20% to 25% found just once. Between the trimmed V and J ends, which lost 2 bases and 1 base, there was a span of 5 bases. The CDR3 length is 12 residues. CDR1 is SQVTM and CDR2 is ANQGSEA in the germline V gene. This clonotype was detected many times. What it binds is not known. Sorted naive CD8 T cells, 20,000 to 1,000,000, were sequenced from 10%, 30% or 50% RNA. The V and J genes are TRBV29-1 and TRBJ1-2; D is uncertain. The specimen sequenced was naive CD8+ T cells from blood, with Jurkat cell RNA spiked in. The sample's subset: FACS-sorted CD8+CD4-CCR7+CD45RA+ naive T cells. The sequence was obtained from a human donor in good health. Some libraries in this study had Jurkat cell RNA spiked in. The DNA for the CDR3 is TGCAGCGTTGAATGGAATAACTATGGCTACACCTTC. It is translated as CSVEWNNYGYTF. The complete variable domain, with remaining parts taken from reference TRBV29-1 and TRBJ1-2, reads SAVISQKPSRDICQRGTSLTIQCQVDSQVTMMFWYRQQPGQSLTLIATANQGSEATYESGFVIDKFPISRPNLTFSTLTVSNMSPEDSSIYLCSVEWNNYGYTFGSGTRLTVV.